A single sample gave rise to the 5 T cell receptor beta chains below, sequenced in a study of PD-1 blockade in classical Hodgkin lymphoma. Measured with immunoSEQ multiplex PCR; TCRdb has only the in-frame clones, and not every one. The table has about 43,000 clones, 65% to 85% seen once; the top ten hold about 3%. The patients all showed relapse after autologous stem cell transplantation, while their brentuximab vedotin exposure varied. The sample was peripheral blood mononuclear cells (PBMCs), taken before the second cycle of nivolumab. These receptors came from a human donor with classical Hodgkin lymphoma.

Here the CDR3 DNA reads TGTGCCAGCAGTTTACCCTGGTCAGGCGAGCAGTACTTC. Translation gives CASSLPWSGEQYF. The rearrangement links TRBV28 to TRBJ2-5, with no clear D. Gene TRBJ2-7 matches the end of the DNA better, so the J call may be wrong. The CDR3 covers 13 residues. The V gene's germline CDR1 is MDHEN and CDR2 SYDVKM.

V and J are TRBV27 and TRBJ2-6; maybe TRBD1 (6 bases). Trimming cost V 5 bases and J 0 bases, with 17 bases left between them. This CDR3 has 18 residues. Germline V gene data show CDR1 as MNHEY and CDR2 as SMNVEV (reference sequence). As DNA, the CDR3 is TGTGCCAGCAGTCTTATTCGGGACATTAGCTCTGGGGCCAACGTCCTGACTTTC. Its translation: CASSLIRDISSGANVLTF.

The sample holds one count of this clone. The V call is TRBV6-5, the J call TRBJ2-5, with D possibly matching TRBD1 (5 bases). The ends were cut back, 1 base at V and 0 bases at J, with 9 bases in the middle. This CDR3 contains 15 residues. CDR1 and CDR2 from the germline V gene are MNHEY and SVGAGI. CDR3 residues: CASSYFGADQETQYF. CDR3 sequence (DNA): TGTGCCAGCAGTTACTTTGGGGCGGACCAAGAGACCCAGTACTTC.

On this clone itself: Additional DNA sequences in this sample encode the identical CDR3. J is TRBJ2-7 and V is TRBV6-5; the D is unclear. CDR1 and CDR2 from the germline V gene are MNHEY and SVGAGI. Trimming cost V 2 bases and J 3 bases, with 5 bases left between them. The CDR3 sequence is 12 residues long. The CDR3 DNA reads TGTGCCAGCAGTTACGGGATCTACGAGCAGTACTTC. It specifies CASSYGIYEQYF.

This clone was seen a handful of times. V gene TRBV7-9 combines with J gene TRBJ2-5; D may correspond to TRBD1 or TRBD2 (5 bases each). There are 14 residues in the CDR3. Germline values: CDR1 SEHNR, CDR2 FQNEAQ (reference sequence). The ends were cut back, 8 bases at V and 1 base at J, with 14 bases in the middle. CDR3 bases: TGTGCCAGCGTCCCAGTCGGGGCCCAAGAGACCCAGTACTTC. Encoded protein: CASVPVGAQETQYF.